This T cell receptor (beta chain) was identified in a study of early T cells in non-severe SARS-CoV-2 infection. Turning to the study itself: Chains were unpaired, as sequencing was done on bulk RNA from unsorted whole blood.

Study conclusions and caveats: VDJdb matching skewed toward anti-spike CD8 responses, missing private and CD4 specificities.

Turning to this clonotype: The target antigen is unknown.

Attachment of unique molecular identifiers to individual cDNA molecules was performed. TCRdb reprocessed the 5' RACE reads via MiXCR and lists one record per CDR3 protein. The sample records tens of thousands of distinct CDR3 sequences, less than 15% being singletons. This CDR3 region has 14 residues. CDR1 is MNHEY, CDR2 SVGAGI, per germline. With 2 bases removed from V and 5 bases from J, the gap between germline ends came to 13 bases. The chain has TRBV6-5 and TRBJ2-7, with D possibly being TRBD2 (6 bases). This sequence was found in an adult who was a healthcare worker with PCR-confirmed SARS-CoV-2 infection or an uninfected control (not recorded which). The sequenced sample was whole blood. The CDR3 loop reads CASSYAGGRDEQYF. The CDR3 nucleotides are TGTGCCAGCAGTTACGCCGGGGGACGGGACGAGCAGTACTTC.